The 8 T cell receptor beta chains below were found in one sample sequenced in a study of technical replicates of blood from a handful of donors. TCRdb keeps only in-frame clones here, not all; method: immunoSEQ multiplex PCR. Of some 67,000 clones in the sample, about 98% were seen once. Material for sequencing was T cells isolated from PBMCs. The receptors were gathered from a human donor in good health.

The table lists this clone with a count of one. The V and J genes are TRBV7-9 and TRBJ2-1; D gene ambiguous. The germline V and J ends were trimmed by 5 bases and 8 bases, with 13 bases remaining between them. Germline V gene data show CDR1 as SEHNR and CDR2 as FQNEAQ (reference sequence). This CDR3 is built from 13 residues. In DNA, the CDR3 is TGTGCCAGCAGCCCGACACAGAACCATGAGCAGTTCTTC. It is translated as CASSPTQNHEQFF.

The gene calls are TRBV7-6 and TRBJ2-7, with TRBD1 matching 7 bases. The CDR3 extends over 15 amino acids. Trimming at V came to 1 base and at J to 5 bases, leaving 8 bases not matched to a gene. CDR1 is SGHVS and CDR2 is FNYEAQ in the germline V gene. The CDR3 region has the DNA TGTGCCAGCAGCTTAGAGGGACGGGACAGCGACGAGCAGTACTTC. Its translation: CASSLEGRDSDEQYF. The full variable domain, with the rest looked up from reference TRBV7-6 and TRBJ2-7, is GAGVSQSPRYKVTKRGQDVALRCDPISGHVSLYWYRQALGQGPEFLTYFNYEAQQDKSGLPNDRFSAERPEGSISTLTIQRTEQRDSAMYRCASSLEGRDSDEQYFGPGTRLTVT.

The CDR3 DNA follows: TGTGCCAGCAGCTTAGGTAGCAAAGGGGCCACTGAAGCTTTCTTT. Its translation is CASSLGSKGATEAFF. The chain recombines TRBV7-8 with TRBJ1-1; D may be TRBD1 (5 bases). The germline V and J ends were trimmed by 1 base and 4 bases, with 13 bases remaining between them. CDR1 SGHVS and CDR2 FQNEAQ come from the germline V gene. This CDR3 spans 15 amino acids. Drawing the rest from reference TRBV7-8 and TRBJ1-1, the complete variable domain is GAGVSQSPRYKVAKRGQDVALRCDPISGHVSLFWYQQALGQGPEFLTYFQNEAQLDKSGLPSDRFFAERPEGSVSTLKIQRTQQEDSAVYLCASSLGSKGATEAFFGQGTRLTVV.

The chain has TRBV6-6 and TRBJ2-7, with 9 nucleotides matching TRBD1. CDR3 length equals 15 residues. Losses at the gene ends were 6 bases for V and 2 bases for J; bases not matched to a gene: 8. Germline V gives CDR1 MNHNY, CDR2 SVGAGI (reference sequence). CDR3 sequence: CASRISRDRAYEQYF. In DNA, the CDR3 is TGTGCCAGCAGAATAAGCCGGGACAGGGCCTACGAGCAGTACTTC.

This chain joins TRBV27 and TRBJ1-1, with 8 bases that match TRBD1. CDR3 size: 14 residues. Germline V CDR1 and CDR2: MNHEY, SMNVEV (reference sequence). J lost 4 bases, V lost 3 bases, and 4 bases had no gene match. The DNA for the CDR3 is TGTGCCAGCAGTTTGCAGGGGGCGGGCACTGAAGCTTTCTTT. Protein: CASSLQGAGTEAFF.

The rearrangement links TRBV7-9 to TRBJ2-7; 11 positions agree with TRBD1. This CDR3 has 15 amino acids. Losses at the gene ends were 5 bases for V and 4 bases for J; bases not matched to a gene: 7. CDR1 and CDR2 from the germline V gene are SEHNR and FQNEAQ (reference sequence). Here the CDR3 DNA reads TGTGCCAGCAGCCAATCCGGGACAGGGGGGTACGAGCAGTACTTC. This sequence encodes CASSQSGTGGYEQYF.

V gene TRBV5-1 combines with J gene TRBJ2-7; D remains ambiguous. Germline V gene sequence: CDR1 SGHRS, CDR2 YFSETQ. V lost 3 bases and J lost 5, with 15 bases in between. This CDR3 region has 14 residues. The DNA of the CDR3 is TGCGCCAGCAGCTCCGCTAGACCCGTCCACGAGCAGTACTTC. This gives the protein CASSSARPVHEQYF.

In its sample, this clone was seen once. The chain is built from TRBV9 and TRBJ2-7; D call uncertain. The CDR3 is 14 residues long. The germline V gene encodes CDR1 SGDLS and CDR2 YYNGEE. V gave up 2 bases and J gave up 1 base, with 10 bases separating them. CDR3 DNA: TGTGCCAGCAGCGTCACCACACAATCCTACGAGCAGTACTTC. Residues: CASSVTTQSYEQYF. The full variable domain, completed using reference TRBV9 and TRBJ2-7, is DSGVTQTPKHLITATGQRVTLRCSPRSGDLSVYWYQQSLDQGLQFLIQYYNGEERAKGNILERFSAQQFPDLHSELNLSSLELGDSALYFCASSVTTQSYEQYFGPGTRLTVT.